This T cell receptor beta chain derives from a study of OX40 agonist ivuxolimab in advanced cancers. General study findings and limits: Both CD4+ and CD8+ T cell populations in blood had undergone clonal expansion by week 6 at 0.1 to 3.0 mg/kg.

Sequenced by immunoSEQ multiplex PCR; TCRdb stores in-frame clones only, minus some. The table has tens of thousands of clones, about 89% seen once. The CDR3 extends over 14 amino acids. J lost 4 bases, V lost 3 bases, and 5 bases had no gene match. Germline CDR1 LNHDA, CDR2 SQIVND (reference sequence). A word on this clone: Antigen: not known.

The receptor's source is an adult with an advanced solid tumor such as melanoma, head and neck, liver or kidney cancer. The sample consisted of CD4+ or CD8+ T cells sorted from blood, taken in a trial of the OX40 agonist ivuxolimab. The gene calls are TRBV19 and TRBJ1-2; 7 positions agree with TRBD1. CDR3 in amino acids: CASSISTGRYGYTF. CDR3 nucleotide sequence: TGTGCCAGTAGTATCTCGACAGGGCGCTATGGCTACACCTTC.